The 5 T cell receptor beta chains presented below share a single source sample, sequenced in a study of graft-versus-host responses after intestinal transplantation. Sequencing used immunoSEQ multiplex PCR; TCRdb keeps in-frame clones, though not all of them. The sample gives 20,000 to 30,000 clones, approximately 40% of which show up once; approximately 0.7% is in the top ten. The source was alloreactive CD4+ T cells from a mixed lymphocyte reaction culture, collected before intestinal transplant. Subset here: CFSE-low proliferating T cells sorted from roughly 6-day pre-transplant mixed lymphocyte reaction (GvH or HvG direction). All receptors come from a human patient who received an intestinal transplant.

The V call is TRBV18, the J call TRBJ1-6; 10 positions agree with TRBD1. CDR1 and CDR2 (germline): KGHSH, LQKENI. The CDR3 consists of 16 residues. V trimming: 3 bases; J trimming: 10 bases; junction bases outside the gene matches: 9. CDR3 residues: CASSPLPGTGESPLHF. CDR3 DNA: TGTGCCAGCTCACCCCTTCCCGGGACAGGGGAATCACCCCTCCACTTT.

The rearrangement links TRBV11-1 to TRBJ2-1; D not certain. Germline V gene lookup returns CDR1 SGHAT and CDR2 FQDESV (reference sequence). The CDR3 runs 15 residues. V was clipped by 1 base and J by 0 bases, with 7 bases between them. This CDR3 is CASSLDSGSYNEQFF. CDR3 DNA: TGTGCCAGCAGCTTAGATTCGGGCTCCTACAATGAGCAGTTCTTC.

This clone was detected only once. The chain couples TRBV18 to TRBJ2-3, with TRBD2 matching over 8 bases. Germline CDR1 KGHSH, CDR2 LQKENI. This CDR3 spans 13 amino acids. Trimming took 9 bases from V and 1 from J; bases not matched to a gene: 3. The CDR3 region is CASRGGGTDTQYF. The CDR3, as DNA: TGTGCCAGTCGGGGGGGAGGCACAGATACGCAGTATTTT.

The V and J genes are TRBV11-2 and TRBJ2-1, with TRBD2 matching 7 bases. The germline gives CDR1 SGHAT, CDR2 FQNNGV. The CDR3 covers 16 residues. CDR3 sequence reads: CAVGGSFVNSYNEQFF. The CDR3 DNA sequence: TGTGCGGTCGGGGGGTCCTTTGTTAACTCCTACAATGAGCAGTTCTTC.

The chain carries TRBV4-1 and TRBJ2-7; 12 bases line up with TRBD2. Unmatched junction bases numbered 9, after V lost 6 bases and J lost 3 bases. Germline values: CDR1 MGHRA, CDR2 YSYEKL. This CDR3 contains 16 residues. CDR3 coding DNA: TGCGCCAGCAGTCCATCGAGGGGACTAGCGGGCTACGAGCAGTACTTC. Amino acids: CASSPSRGLAGYEQYF.